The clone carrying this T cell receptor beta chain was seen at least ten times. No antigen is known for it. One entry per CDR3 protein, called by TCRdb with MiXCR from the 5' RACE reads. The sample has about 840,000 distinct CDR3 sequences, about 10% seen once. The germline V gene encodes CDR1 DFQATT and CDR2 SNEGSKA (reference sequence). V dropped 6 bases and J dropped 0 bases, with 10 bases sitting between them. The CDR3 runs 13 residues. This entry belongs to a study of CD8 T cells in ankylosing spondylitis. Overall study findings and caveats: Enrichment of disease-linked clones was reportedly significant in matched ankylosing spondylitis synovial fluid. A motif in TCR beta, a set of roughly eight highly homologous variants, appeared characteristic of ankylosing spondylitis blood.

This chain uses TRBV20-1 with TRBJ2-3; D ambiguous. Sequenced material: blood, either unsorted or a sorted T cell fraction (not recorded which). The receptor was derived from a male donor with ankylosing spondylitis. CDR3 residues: CSAVFSSTDTQYF. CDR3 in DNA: TGCAGTGCCGTATTTTCTAGCACAGATACGCAGTATTTT.